The 27 T cell receptor beta chains given below trace back to one sample, sequenced in a study of blood T cell repertoires in COVID-19. Profiled with immunoSEQ multiplex PCR; TCRdb holds only in-frame clones, not every one. The table has 75,000 to 100,000 clones, about 86% seen once. Sequenced material: peripheral blood. These receptor sequences come from an elderly woman with acute or convalescent COVID-19.

The gene calls are TRBV5-1 and TRBJ1-1, with unresolved D. The length of the CDR3 is 15 residues. Germline assignment: CDR1 SGHRS and CDR2 YFSETQ. V was trimmed by 4 bases and J by 0 bases, leaving 13 bases between them. The CDR3 is CASSLLGGLNTEAFF. CDR3 in DNA: TGCGCCAGCAGCCTACTAGGAGGCTTGAACACTGAAGCTTTCTTT.

The chain uses TRBV5-4 and TRBJ1-1; D remains unclear. Trimming left V 4 bases short and J 3 bases short, with 7 bases between. In germline, CDR1 is SGHNT, CDR2 YYREEE (reference sequence). The CDR3 is 12 residues long. CDR3 protein: CASSQTDTEAFF. DNA of the CDR3: TGTGCCAGCAGCCAAACGGACACTGAAGCTTTCTTT.

With respect to this clone: This same CDR3 is encoded by further DNA sequences in the sample. This rearrangement joins TRBV6-5 to TRBJ2-7, with 10 bases aligning to TRBD1. With 2 bases clipped from V and 4 bases from J, the junction kept 2 bases outside the gene matches. Germline CDR1 reads MNHEY; CDR2 reads SVGAGI. The CDR3 consists of 14 residues. The CDR3 here is CASSYRDRGYEQYF. The CDR3, as DNA: TGTGCCAGCAGTTACCGGGACAGGGGATACGAGCAGTACTTC.

V is TRBV6-5 and J is TRBJ2-3; 7 nucleotides match TRBD1. V shed 7 bases, J shed 5 bases, and the junction held 9 bases outside the gene matches. The CDR3 loop spans 14 amino acids. The V gene's germline CDR1 is MNHEY and CDR2 SVGAGI. CDR3 sequence reads: CASINRGVEDTQYF. CDR3 DNA sequence: TGTGCCAGCATAAACAGGGGTGTCGAAGATACGCAGTATTTT.

The chain combines TRBV3-1 (or the pseudogene TRBV3-2) with TRBJ2-2; the match to TRBD1 covers 7 bases. Germline V CDR1 and CDR2: LGHDT, YNNKEL (reference sequence). V shed 1 base, J shed 1 base, and the junction held 6 bases outside the gene matches. CDR3 length: 17 residues. The CDR3 sequence: CASSQVSDRVNTGELFF. CDR3 nucleotides: TGTGCCAGCAGCCAAGTCTCCGACAGGGTGAACACCGGGGAGCTGTTTTTT.

J is TRBJ2-2 and V is TRBV18; 12 nucleotides match TRBD2. Germline values: CDR1 KGHSH, CDR2 LQKENI. The CDR3 length is 17 residues. V lost 0 bases, J lost 4 bases, and 3 bases stayed unmatched. In DNA, the CDR3 is TGTGCCAGCTCACCACCGGGACTAGCGGGTTCCACCGGGGAGCTGTTTTTT. Its translation: CASSPPGLAGSTGELFF.

The chain couples TRBV3-1 (or the pseudogene TRBV3-2) to TRBJ2-7; D is uncertain. Trimming left V 0 bases short and J 7 bases short, with 7 bases between. CDR3 size: 12 residues. Germline CDR1 LGHDT, CDR2 YNNKEL (reference sequence). The CDR3 coding sequence is TGTGCCAGCAGCCAAGATCAGGTGGAGCAGTACTTC. It codes for CASSQDQVEQYF.

The rearrangement uses TRBV19 and TRBJ2-1; 9 bases fit TRBD2. Germline CDR1 and CDR2: LNHDA and SQIVND (reference sequence). With 5 bases clipped from V and 7 bases from J, the junction kept 15 bases outside the gene matches. This CDR3 is 17 amino acids long. The CDR3 sequence: CASSPNRSGGPGNEQFF. CDR3 bases: TGTGCCAGTAGTCCAAATAGAAGCGGGGGGCCGGGGAATGAGCAGTTCTTC.

The chain uses TRBV5-6 and TRBJ2-7; TRBD1 might be the D (5 bases). Germline values: CDR1 SGHDT, CDR2 YYEEEE. The CDR3 sequence is 12 residues long. V was pared by 4 bases and J by 4 bases, with 9 bases between. Here the CDR3 DNA reads TGTGCCAGCAGCCTGACAGATTACGAGCAGTACTTC. Translated: CASSLTDYEQYF.

This chain uses TRBV27 with TRBJ1-6, with D perhaps matching TRBD1 (5 bases). CDR3 length: 15 amino acids. Germline V gene data show CDR1 as MNHEY and CDR2 as SMNVEV (reference sequence). V was clipped by 7 bases and J by 10 bases, with 20 bases between them. The CDR3 loop is CASTLRGSFKSPLHF. The CDR3 DNA sequence: TGTGCCAGCACTCTAAGGGGCAGTTTTAAATCACCCCTCCACTTT.

V is TRBV9 and J is TRBJ2-7; D call uncertain. Trimming removed 4 bases from V and 1 base from J, with 6 bases in between. The CDR3 runs to 12 residues. In germline, CDR1 is SGDLS, CDR2 YYNGEE. Here the CDR3 reads CASSRSSYEQYF. The DNA of the CDR3 is TGTGCCAGCAGCCGGAGTTCCTACGAGCAGTACTTC.

This clone was observed a handful of times. This chain connects TRBV5-1 to TRBJ1-2; D not certain. The V gene's germline CDR1 is SGHRS and CDR2 YFSETQ. The V end was cut by 2 bases, the J end by 3 bases, with 11 bases between. The CDR3 is made up of 14 amino acids. The CDR3 bases are TGCGCCAGCAGCTTAGAGTACTCTTACTATGGCTACACCTTC. Its translation: CASSLEYSYYGYTF.

V usage is TRBV25-1 and J usage is TRBJ2-7; tentatively, D is TRBD2 (5 bases). Germline V gives CDR1 MGHDK, CDR2 SYGVNS. Trimming stripped 2 bases from V and 3 bases from J, with 8 bases between. The CDR3 is 13 amino acids. The CDR3, as DNA: TGTGCCAGCAGTGAAGGAGGCGGCTACGAGCAGTACTTC. Protein product: CASSEGGGYEQYF.

This clone has more than one count but fewer than ten. The chain is built from TRBV5-6 and TRBJ1-6; a possible D gene is TRBD1 (6 bases). CDR3 length equals 16 residues. V lost 0 bases to trimming and J lost 7 bases, with 14 bases between them. Germline CDR1 and CDR2: SGHDT and YYEEEE. The CDR3 sequence: CASSLAPYRANSPLHF. Here the CDR3 DNA reads TGTGCCAGCAGCTTGGCTCCGTACAGGGCGAATTCACCCCTCCACTTT.

In regard to this clone: Other DNA sequences in the sample encode the same CDR3. V is TRBV7-3 and J is TRBJ2-1, with TRBD2 matching over 10 bases. Losses at the gene ends were 5 bases for V and 6 bases for J; bases not matched to a gene: 7. Germline-derived CDR1 and CDR2 are SGHTA and FQGTGA. The CDR3 is 15 residues long. CDR3 sequence reads: CASSISGGAFNEQFF. CDR3 nucleotide sequence: TGTGCCAGCAGCATAAGCGGGGGGGCCTTCAATGAGCAGTTCTTC.

This clone came up a few times. The rearrangement uses TRBV4-2 and TRBJ2-1, with TRBD2 identical over 10 bases. The length of the CDR3 is 15 residues. Trimming removed 0 bases from V and 9 bases from J; junction bases left unmatched: 5. The V gene's germline CDR1 is LGHNA and CDR2 YNFKEQ. The DNA of the CDR3 is TGTGCCAGCAGCCAAGAGGCTAGCGGGGGAGGTGAGCAGTTCTTC. Protein product: CASSQEASGGGEQFF.

This clone has more than one count but fewer than ten. V usage is TRBV14 and J usage is TRBJ2-1; D gene ambiguous. The V gene lost 1 base and the J gene lost 0 bases, with 7 bases spanning the gap. Germline V lookup: CDR1 SGHDN, CDR2 FVKESK. This CDR3 is built from 15 residues. The CDR3 sequence is CASSQVPFSYNEQFF. The DNA of the CDR3 is TGTGCCAGCAGCCAAGTCCCTTTCTCCTACAATGAGCAGTTCTTC.

This sequence joins TRBV29-1 and TRBJ2-5; D possibly corresponds to TRBD2 (6 bases). The CDR3 consists of 14 residues. V was cut by 5 bases and J by 4 bases, with 17 bases left in between. Germline V lookup: CDR1 SQVTM, CDR2 ANQGSEA. This CDR3 reads CSVSKIAGRETQYF. CDR3 DNA sequence: TGCAGCGTTTCAAAGATTGCCGGGAGAGAGACCCAGTACTTC.

The V and J genes are TRBV9 and TRBJ2-5; tentative D call: TRBD2 (5 bases). Germline V gene sequence: CDR1 SGDLS, CDR2 YYNGEE. This CDR3 is 15 amino acids long. V was shortened by 0 bases and J by 7 bases, with 16 bases between the two germline ends. For the CDR3, the DNA is TGTGCCAGCAGCGTAGACGGCAGGCCCGCGGGGACCCAGTACTTC. This sequence encodes CASSVDGRPAGTQYF.

The chain employs TRBV28 and TRBJ1-5; TRBD1 aligns across 8 bases. Germline V gene sequence: CDR1 MDHEN, CDR2 SYDVKM. V lost 5 bases and J lost 2; bases outside the gene matches: 5. The CDR3 covers 15 residues. The chain's CDR3 is CASSTPGQGNQPQHF. The CDR3 DNA reads TGTGCCAGCAGTACACCGGGACAGGGCAATCAGCCCCAGCATTTT.

This chain links TRBV5-4 with TRBJ2-1; TRBD2 agrees at 8 bases. The germline V gene has CDR1 SGHNT and CDR2 YYREEE (reference sequence). V lost 4 bases, J lost 1 base, and 7 bases stayed unmatched. There are 16 residues in the CDR3. CDR3 protein: CASSDGGALSYNEQFF. The CDR3 nucleotides are TGTGCCAGCAGCGACGGGGGGGCCCTATCCTACAATGAGCAGTTCTTC.

This clone was seen a few times. V usage is TRBV16 and J usage is TRBJ2-1, with D tentatively TRBD1 (5 bases). The length of the CDR3 is 17 residues. CDR1 and CDR2 (germline): KGHSY, FQNENV. Trimming took 0 bases from V and 8 from J, leaving 20 bases between them. CDR3 coding DNA: TGTGCCAGCAGCCAATCGATTATCCAGGGTGTATTGGATGAGCAGTTCTTC. Translation gives CASSQSIIQGVLDEQFF.

This chain joins TRBV2 and TRBJ1-1; D remains unclear. V lost 4 bases and J 11 bases, leaving 8 bases between the germline ends. The CDR3 runs to 10 residues. Germline V gene sequence: CDR1 SNHLY, CDR2 FYNNEI. CDR3 in DNA: TGTGCCAGCAGTGTTAGGGAGGCTTTCTTT. Translation: CASSVREAFF.

The count of this clone is one. The genes are TRBV5-1 and TRBJ2-1; D might be TRBD2 (6 bases). Germline CDR1 SGHRS, CDR2 YFSETQ. This CDR3 is built from 15 residues. Trimming removed 1 base from V and 8 bases from J, with 16 bases in between. CDR3 sequence: CASSLWAGRGYEQFF. CDR3 in DNA: TGCGCCAGCAGCTTGTGGGCGGGGAGAGGGTATGAGCAGTTCTTC. The entire variable domain, with the rest obtained from reference TRBV5-1 and TRBJ2-1, is as follows: KAGVTQTPRYLIKTRGQQVTLSCSPISGHRSVSWYQQTPGQGLQFLFEYFSETQRNKGNFPGRFSGRQFSNSRSEMNVSTLELGDSALYLCASSLWAGRGYEQFFGPGTRLTVL.

The chain is built from TRBV10-1 and TRBJ2-7, with D possibly being TRBD2 (7 bases). This CDR3 is built from 13 residues. The germline V gene encodes CDR1 WNHNN and CDR2 SYGVQD (reference sequence). The V end was cut by 2 bases, the J end by 6 bases, with 11 bases between. The CDR3 sequence is CASSERAGAEQYF. Here the CDR3 DNA reads TGCGCCAGCAGTGAGCGGGCGGGGGCCGAGCAGTACTTC.

The chain carries TRBV19 and TRBJ2-6, with no clear D. Trimming took 5 bases from V and 12 from J, leaving 8 bases between them. CDR3 length equals 11 residues. Germline V gene data show CDR1 as LNHDA and CDR2 as SQIVND (reference sequence). The CDR3 is CASSASVVLTF. CDR3 coding DNA: TGTGCCAGTAGTGCCAGTGTCGTCCTGACTTTC.

This clone has more than one count but fewer than ten. J is TRBJ1-3 and V is TRBV18; 10 bases agree with TRBD1. The germline gives CDR1 KGHSH, CDR2 LQKENI. The ends lost 4 bases at V and 1 base at J; junction bases unmatched: 7. This CDR3 is 17 amino acids long. The CDR3 DNA follows: TGTGCCAGCTCACTCACGACAGGGGGCTTTTCTGGAAACACCATATATTTT. Amino acids: CASSLTTGGFSGNTIYF.